This paragraph covers one T cell receptor (beta chain) sequence. The antigen this receptor binds is unknown. Base quality data are lacking; no much larger clone is found one base away. The CDR3 sequence holds 14 residues, the cysteine and phenylalanine included. CDR3 DNA only is kept here, 42 bases in frame from base 1. Via the germline V gene (reference sequence), CDR1 is DFQATT and CDR2 SNEGSKA. A distance of 14 bases separates the germline ends of V and J, which lose 5 bases and 4 bases respectively. The data are from a study of CD8 T cells in ankylosing spondylitis (dated by TCRdb to 2017 to 2019). In terms of the full investigation: T cell receptor beta repertoires were profiled in healthy donors and ankylosing spondylitis patients so that disease-linked TCR variants could be found. Samples of peripheral blood were taken, and for ankylosing spondylitis patients, synovial fluid was collected as well. The full study cohort comprised 25 or so ankylosing spondylitis patients and 85 to 120 healthy donors.

Sequencer: Illumina HiSeq 2500. Quantitative 5'-RACE with molecular barcodes was used to prepare TCR beta libraries. The study's own analysis went as follows. A new computational method based on a probabilistic model of VDJ rearrangement was used to identify disease-linked TCR variants. TCRdb reprocessing: public reads trimmed at Q25 with fastp, clones called with MiXCR, in-frame beta chains kept. Rows with a matching CDR3 protein are joined into one entry that keeps the most common DNA and genes. For this entry, the V and J calls and clone size follow TCRdb and not the study's own pipeline. The table for this sample lists some 290,000 distinct CDR3 sequences; roughly 20% of them were counted only once. The top ten constitute 7.5% to 9% of the sample. The full study reports these points: The disease-linked clones were reported to be significantly enriched in matched synovial fluid samples from ankylosing spondylitis patients. Some of the motif variants had been reported before in the synovial fluid and blood of reactive arthritis patients, a finding that suggests common disease-initiation mechanisms. A TCR beta motif of several highly homologous amino acid variants appeared characteristic of blood from ankylosing spondylitis patients. A CD8+ phenotype was shown by the disease-linked clones, which were found at relatively low frequencies in peripheral blood.

The specimen was blood, either unsorted or a sorted T cell fraction (not recorded which). The TCR was taken from a male donor with ankylosing spondylitis or in good health (not recorded which). The V gene is TRBV20-1 and the J gene is TRBJ2-2; the D call could be TRBD1 or TRBD2, with each sharing 7 bases. Here is the DNA: TGCAGTGCTGTGCAGGGGGGGAGCACCGGGGAGCTGTTTTTT. Translated, it reads CSAVQGGSTGELFF.